The 29 T cell receptor beta chains reported below all come from one sample, sequenced in a study of blood T cell repertoires in COVID-19. Clones were sequenced by immunoSEQ multiplex PCR, and TCRdb holds only the in-frame ones, with some missing. The sample lists 100,000 to 120,000 clones, approximately 89% seen once, with 5.5% in the top ten. Sequenced: peripheral blood. The source of these receptors is a woman in her sixties or seventies with COVID-19, enrolled during active disease.

CDR3 sequence: CASRTGPMNTEAFF. Here the CDR3 DNA reads TGTGCCAGCAGGACAGGACCTATGAACACTGAAGCTTTCTTT. The J gene is TRBJ1-1, the V gene TRBV27; TRBD1 is a possible D gene (6 bases). The CDR3 is 14 amino acids. V lost 6 bases to trimming and J lost 0 bases, with 11 bases between them. Germline CDR1 and CDR2: MNHEY and SMNVEV (reference sequence).

The chain uses TRBV5-1 and TRBJ2-2, with 10 bases matching TRBD1. Germline V gene lookup returns CDR1 SGHRS and CDR2 YFSETQ. Trimming cost V 4 bases and J 1 base; bases outside gene matches: 7. The CDR3 length is 17 residues. CDR3 loop: CASSLGQGTKNTGELFF. CDR3 coding DNA: TGCGCCAGCAGCCTGGGACAGGGGACCAAGAACACCGGGGAGCTGTTTTTT.

CDR3 loop: CASSFDSASTSPLHF. CDR3 in DNA: TGCGCCAGCAGCTTCGACAGCGCCTCGACCTCACCCCTCCACTTT. V is TRBV5-1 and J is TRBJ1-6; maybe TRBD1 (5 bases). The germline V gene has CDR1 SGHRS and CDR2 YFSETQ. CDR3 length: 15 amino acids. With 2 bases removed from V and 10 bases from J, the gap between germline ends came to 16 bases.

The genes are TRBV24-1 and TRBJ2-3, with 8 bases aligning to TRBD1. CDR3 length equals 15 residues. Germline CDR1 is KGHDR and CDR2 is SFDVKD. The V segment lost 4 bases and the J segment 3 bases; nucleotides outside the gene matches: 5. The CDR3 reads CATSDSRTGTDTQYF. In DNA, the CDR3 is TGTGCCACCAGTGACTCAAGGACAGGGACAGATACGCAGTATTTT.

The rearrangement uses TRBV7-6 and TRBJ1-2, with 9 bases lining up with TRBD1. From germline, CDR1 is SGHVS and CDR2 FNYEAQ. There are 14 residues in the CDR3. Germline trimming cut 5 bases from V and 3 bases from J; bases unmatched to any gene: 4. CDR3 bases: TGTGCCAGCAGCCCTGGACAGGGGCACTATGGCTACACCTTC. As protein: CASSPGQGHYGYTF. The whole variable domain, remainder taken from reference TRBV7-6 and TRBJ1-2, is GAGVSQSPRYKVTKRGQDVALRCDPISGHVSLYWYRQALGQGPEFLTYFNYEAQQDKSGLPNDRFSAERPEGSISTLTIQRTEQRDSAMYRCASSPGQGHYGYTFGSGTRLTVV.

The chain is built from TRBV7-3 and TRBJ2-1, with 11 bases lining up with TRBD2. Germline loops: CDR1 SGHTA, CDR2 FQGTGA. CDR3 length: 15 amino acids. V shed 2 bases, J shed 7 bases, and the junction held 4 bases outside the gene matches. CDR3 nucleotide sequence: TGTGCCAGCAGCTTAGGACTAGCGGGCCGGAATGAGCAGTTCTTC. Its translation is CASSLGLAGRNEQFF.

V and J are TRBV29-1 and TRBJ2-3, with 10 bases that match TRBD1. V lost 7 bases to trimming and J lost 6 bases; unmatched junction nucleotides: 7. From germline, CDR1 is SQVTM and CDR2 ANQGSEA. This CDR3 is 13 amino acids long. The chain's CDR3 is CSAKTGGWDTQYF. CDR3 nucleotide sequence: TGCAGCGCCAAGACAGGGGGCTGGGATACGCAGTATTTT.

The chain carries TRBV18 and TRBJ2-1, with 11 bases fitting TRBD2. Looked up from germline, CDR1 is KGHSH and CDR2 is LQKENI. The CDR3 has 16 amino acids. V was pared by 6 bases and J by 2 bases, with 6 bases of the junction left unmatched. This CDR3 reads CASSTLSGGAYNEQFF. CDR3 nucleotides: TGTGCCAGCTCCACACTTAGCGGGGGGGCCTACAATGAGCAGTTCTTC.

Comments on this clone: The same CDR3 arises from other DNA sequences in this sample as well. The V and J genes are TRBV12-5 and TRBJ1-2; the match to TRBD1 covers 8 bases. Germline CDR1 reads LGHNT; CDR2 reads FRNRAP. With 1 base clipped from V and 7 bases from J, the junction kept 5 bases outside the gene matches. This CDR3 has 14 amino acids. DNA for the CDR3: TGTGCTAGTGGTTTGGGGCAGGGGGCGGGTGGCTACACCTTC. Translated: CASGLGQGAGGYTF.

This chain links TRBV6-2 or TRBV6-3 with TRBJ1-5; possibly TRBD1 for D (6 bases). The V gene's germline CDR1 is MNHEY and CDR2 SVGEGT. The V end lost 3 bases, the J end lost 1 base, and 16 bases lay between the germline ends. CDR3 length: 17 residues. The CDR3 bases are TGTGCCAGCAGTTATCGGCTACAGGGAAAGAGCAATCAGCCCCAGCATTTT. This sequence encodes CASSYRLQGKSNQPQHF.

The chain uses TRBV4-1 and TRBJ1-2; the match to TRBD1 covers 7 bases. Germline V gene sequence: CDR1 MGHRA, CDR2 YSYEKL. The CDR3 totals 13 residues. V was clipped by 3 bases and J by 4 bases; unmatched bases: 2. The DNA of the CDR3 is TGCGCCAGCAGCCAGACAGGGCTCTATGGCTACACCTTC. Residues: CASSQTGLYGYTF.

The CDR3 region has the DNA TGTGCCAGCCAGGGACAGTATAGCAATCAGCCCCAGCATTTT. Translated, it gives CASQGQYSNQPQHF. This chain links TRBV7-9 with TRBJ1-5; 7 positions agree with TRBD1. CDR3 length: 14 amino acids. Per germline, CDR1 SEHNR and CDR2 FQNEAQ (reference sequence). The V gene end was trimmed by 8 bases and the J gene end by 0 bases; junction bases not matched to a gene: 4.

The rearrangement joins TRBV7-9 to TRBJ1-2, with D possibly being TRBD1 (6 bases). The V and J ends lost 4 bases and 2 bases respectively, with 11 bases between them. This CDR3 spans 14 amino acids. The germline V gene encodes CDR1 SEHNR and CDR2 FQNEAQ (reference sequence). The CDR3 region is CASSSYTGNYGYTF. In nucleotides, the CDR3 is TGTGCCAGCAGCTCTTATACAGGGAACTATGGCTACACCTTC.

This clone was counted a few times. This chain uses TRBV3-1 (or the pseudogene TRBV3-2) with TRBJ1-3; possible D gene TRBD1, 5 bases. V shed 0 bases and J shed 4 bases, with 13 bases lying between them. The CDR3 consists of 16 residues. Germline assignment: CDR1 LGHDT and CDR2 YNNKEL (reference sequence). CDR3 amino acids: CASSQDLRAAGNTIYF. The DNA for the CDR3 is TGTGCCAGCAGCCAAGATCTCAGGGCTGCCGGAAACACCATATATTTT.

This chain connects TRBV4-3 to TRBJ2-1; 7 bases fit TRBD1. Germline loops: CDR1 LGHNA, CDR2 YSLEER. Unmatched junction bases numbered 9, after V lost 3 bases and J lost 7 bases. This CDR3 comprises 15 residues. In nucleotides, the CDR3 is TGCGCCAGCAGCCAGCTTGAGACAGGGTTGAATGAGCAGTTCTTC. Translation gives CASSQLETGLNEQFF.

As DNA, the CDR3 is TGTGCCAGCAGCTTCGGTGGAGGCCTACCTAACACTGAAGCTTTCTTT. Protein: CASSFGGGLPNTEAFF. The chain combines TRBV14 with TRBJ1-1, with D uncertain. This CDR3 spans 16 amino acids. Germline V gene sequence: CDR1 SGHDN, CDR2 FVKESK. Trimming removed 5 bases at V and 2 bases at J, with 18 bases between.

The J gene is TRBJ2-5, the V gene TRBV7-6, with 12 nucleotides matching TRBD2. Germline CDR1 reads SGHVS; CDR2 reads FNYEAQ. With 3 bases clipped from V and 0 bases from J, the junction kept 5 bases outside the gene matches. This CDR3 is 17 amino acids long. The CDR3 sequence is CASSFGTSGYYQETQYF. The CDR3 coding sequence is TGTGCCAGCAGCTTCGGGACTAGCGGGTACTACCAAGAGACCCAGTACTTC.

This clone has a single count. The V and J genes are TRBV27 and TRBJ1-4, with 7 bases that match TRBD1. Germline V gene sequence: CDR1 MNHEY, CDR2 SMNVEV (reference sequence). CDR3 length: 14 residues. Trimming cost V 4 bases and J 1 base; bases outside gene matches: 0. CDR3 loop: CASSWDRTNEKLFF. The CDR3 DNA reads as TGTGCCAGCAGTTGGGACAGAACTAATGAAAAACTGTTTTTT.

This rearrangement joins TRBV18 to TRBJ1-1; 9 bases are shared with TRBD1. With V trimmed by 4 bases and J by 1 base, 7 bases remained unmatched. The CDR3 has 16 amino acids. In germline, CDR1 is KGHSH, CDR2 LQKENI. The CDR3 sequence: CASSQNEQGANTEAFF. In DNA form, the CDR3 reads TGTGCCAGCTCACAAAACGAACAGGGGGCGAACACTGAAGCTTTCTTT.

Notes on this clone: The junction departs from the called germline gene at one end, perhaps through a read error. The chain couples TRBV28 to TRBJ2-1; D might be TRBD2 (5 bases). This CDR3 is built from 13 residues. Germline V gene data show CDR1 as MDHEN and CDR2 as SYDVKM. The CDR3 reads CASTADSYNEQFF. CDR3 DNA sequence: TGTGCAAGCACAGCGGACTCCTACAATGAGCAGTTCTTC.

V gene TRBV18 combines with J gene TRBJ1-1; TRBD1 is a possible D gene (5 bases). This CDR3 contains 16 residues. CDR1 is KGHSH and CDR2 is LQKENI in the germline V gene. V was cut by 2 bases and J by 0 bases, with 13 bases left in between. In DNA form, the CDR3 reads TGTGCCAGCTCACCATCCTTTTCCAGGGTGAACACTGAAGCTTTCTTT. Encoded protein: CASSPSFSRVNTEAFF.

The chain is built from TRBV10-3 and TRBJ2-1; no reliable D call. The CDR3 spans 12 residues. V dropped 11 bases and J dropped 6 bases, with 14 bases sitting between them. Germline V gene lookup returns CDR1 ENHRY and CDR2 SYGVKD. The CDR3 region has the DNA TGTGCCTCCGCCGGGTCGGGCAATGAGCAGTTCTTC. Its protein product is CASAGSGNEQFF.

The chain links TRBV3-1 (or the pseudogene TRBV3-2) to TRBJ2-7; the match to TRBD1 covers 7 bases. Germline-derived CDR1 and CDR2 are LGHDT and YNNKEL (reference sequence). The CDR3 loop spans 21 amino acids. The ends lost 6 bases at V and 3 bases at J; junction bases unmatched: 29. The CDR3 here is CASRLQGSTGVPRLGNYEQYF. CDR3 DNA sequence: TGTGCCAGCAGACTCCAGGGTTCAACAGGGGTCCCCAGGTTGGGAAACTACGAGCAGTACTTC.

The chain carries TRBV7-2 and TRBJ1-2; 7 nucleotides align to TRBD1. The germline CDR1 and CDR2 sequences are SGHTA and FQGNSA. This CDR3 contains 16 residues. Unmatched junction bases numbered 9, after V lost 5 bases and J lost 0 bases. In nucleotides, the CDR3 is TGTGCCAGCAGCCCGACAGGGACGAATGCTAACTATGGCTACACCTTC. Protein sequence: CASSPTGTNANYGYTF.

This clone was found once. The chain recombines TRBV19 with TRBJ1-1; no firm D call. V dropped 3 bases and J dropped 1 base, with 6 bases sitting between them. The CDR3 runs to 13 residues. CDR1 and CDR2 from the germline V gene are LNHDA and SQIVND (reference sequence). The CDR3 nucleotides are TGTGCCAGTAGTATGTCTAGGAACACTGAAGCTTTCTTT. Its translation: CASSMSRNTEAFF.

V is TRBV18 and J is TRBJ1-6, with no clear D. V shed 3 bases and J shed 6 bases, with 6 bases lying between them. The germline V gene encodes CDR1 KGHSH and CDR2 LQKENI. The CDR3 spans 13 residues. The CDR3 here is CASSPSSNSPLHF. CDR3 coding DNA: TGTGCCAGCTCACCTTCCAGTAATTCACCCCTCCACTTT.

This chain links TRBV20-1 with TRBJ2-2; 10 bases align to TRBD1. Germline lookup yields CDR1 DFQATT and CDR2 SNEGSKA (reference sequence). V dropped 3 bases and J dropped 7; count of bases not matched to a gene: 14. This CDR3 is 17 amino acids long. Here the CDR3 reads CSASMVPGQGSIGELFF. In DNA form, the CDR3 reads TGCAGTGCTAGTATGGTGCCGGGACAGGGGTCGATCGGGGAGCTGTTTTTT.

The chain has TRBV13 and TRBJ1-1, with D possibly TRBD1 on 5 matching bases. This CDR3 spans 16 amino acids. The V end lost 3 bases, the J end lost 4 bases, and 18 bases lay between the germline ends. Germline lookup yields CDR1 PRHDT and CDR2 FYEKMQ (reference sequence). The CDR3 sequence: CASSFGASGMGTEAFF. The DNA of the CDR3 is TGTGCCAGCAGCTTTGGGGCGTCAGGGATGGGCACTGAAGCTTTCTTT.

The V gene is TRBV10-3, the J gene TRBJ1-1; D not certain. Per germline, CDR1 ENHRY and CDR2 SYGVKD. This CDR3 comprises 18 residues. V lost 0 bases to trimming and J lost 0 bases, with 17 bases between them. This CDR3 reads CAISESYALRTVNTEAFF. CDR3 sequence (DNA): TGTGCCATCAGTGAGTCATACGCCCTGAGAACCGTGAACACTGAAGCTTTCTTT.